This T cell receptor beta chain was documented in a study of T cell responses to AZD1222 COVID-19 vaccine. The method was immunoSEQ multiplex PCR; TCRdb's version includes in-frame clones alone and lacks a portion of them. Among about 120,000 clones listed, approximately 86% were seen once. V lost 3 bases to trimming and J lost 3 bases, with 14 bases between them. CDR1 and CDR2 from the germline V gene are DFQATT and SNEGSKA (reference sequence). CDR3 length equals 14 residues. Source: peripheral blood, taken 28 days after the second AZD1222 dose. The source is an adult who received the AZD1222 COVID-19 vaccine. The V gene is TRBV20-1, the J gene TRBJ2-5, with D maybe TRBD2 (5 bases). The CDR3 here is CSASQGSGKETQYF. CDR3 coding DNA: TGCAGTGCTAGTCAAGGGTCCGGGAAAGAGACCCAGTACTTC.